The 19 T cell receptor beta chains below come from one sample, sequenced in a study of cytomegalovirus exposure and HLA in healthy donors (TCRdb year 2017). The library was built by means of the immunoSEQ multiplex PCR assay. For the multiplex PCR, a mixture combining 60 forward primers for TCR Vbeta segments and 13 reverse primers for TCR Jbeta segments was used. The table comes from immuneACCESS by way of TCRdb, which keeps in-frame sequences with V and J called. Part of the clones is missing from these tables; in studies checked, under half for an unresolved V gene and the rest for unknown reasons. In this sample the table shows around 130,000 clones, about four fifths of which occur a single time. The ten largest clones capture 5% to 5.5% of the sample. Sequencing input: PBMCs. The receptors were sampled from a man aged 25-45 years in good health and CMV-seronegative.

This clone has just a few counts. V gene TRBV2 combines with J gene TRBJ2-5, with 10 bases identical to TRBD1. V lost 7 bases and J lost 1; bases outside the gene matches: 9. This CDR3 contains 16 residues. The V gene's germline CDR1 is SNHLY and CDR2 FYNNEI. In nucleotides, the CDR3 is TGTGCCAGCAAGAGATGCCGGGACAGGGGCCAAGAGACCCAGTACTTC. Translating it yields CASKRCRDRGQETQYF.

This clone was seen only a few times. The chain uses TRBV13 and TRBJ1-1; the D gene is possibly TRBD1 (5 bases). The CDR3 contains 14 residues. The V gene's germline CDR1 is PRHDT and CDR2 FYEKMQ (reference sequence). The ends were cut back, 1 base at V and 5 bases at J, with 11 bases in the middle. The CDR3 loop reads CASSLVVRVTEAFF. CDR3 DNA: TGTGCCAGCAGCTTAGTCGTCAGGGTGACTGAAGCTTTCTTT. Complete variable domain (other parts from reference TRBV13 and TRBJ1-1): AAGVIQSPRHLIKEKRETATLKCYPIPRHDTVYWYQQGPGQDPQFLISFYEKMQSDKGSIPDRFSAQQFSDYHSELNMSSLELGDSALYFCASSLVVRVTEAFFGQGTRLTVV.

In this sample, this clone turned up once. The chain recombines TRBV10-3 with TRBJ2-7; 9 bases are shared with TRBD2. In germline, CDR1 is ENHRY, CDR2 SYGVKD. V lost 3 bases and J lost 1; bases outside the gene matches: 10. The CDR3 consists of 17 residues. The DNA of the CDR3 is TGTGCCATCAGTGATCGGGGATTAGCGGGAGAATCCTACGAGCAGTACTTC. Its translation is CAISDRGLAGESYEQYF.

The chain couples TRBV27 to TRBJ2-7, with 10 positions matching TRBD1. The CDR3 length is 13 residues. Looked up from germline, CDR1 is MNHEY and CDR2 is SMNVEV (reference sequence). V shed 3 bases and J 6 bases; nucleotides not matched to a gene: 2. The chain's CDR3 is CASSFGQGGEQYF. Here the CDR3 DNA reads TGTGCCAGCAGTTTCGGACAGGGGGGCGAGCAGTACTTC.

The genes are TRBV5-1 and TRBJ2-3; the D is unclear. V was clipped by 0 bases and J by 6 bases, with 5 bases between them. Germline V gene data show CDR1 as SGHRS and CDR2 as YFSETQ. The CDR3 contains 12 residues. This CDR3 is CASSLAVDTQYF. The CDR3 nucleotides are TGCGCCAGCAGCTTGGCAGTCGATACGCAGTATTTT.

In this sample, this clone turned up a few times. The rearrangement joins TRBV7-9 to TRBJ2-3; D is unresolved. Germline V CDR1 and CDR2: SEHNR, FQNEAQ (reference sequence). Trimming pared 2 bases from V and 7 bases from J, leaving 10 bases between. The CDR3 has 13 amino acids. The CDR3 region has the DNA TGTGCCAGCAGCTTACCAGGCCCAAATACGCAGTATTTT. It is translated as CASSLPGPNTQYF.

V and J are TRBV5-1 and TRBJ2-2, with TRBD2 matching over 7 bases. The CDR3 runs to 12 residues. In germline, CDR1 is SGHRS, CDR2 YFSETQ. V trimming: 4 bases; J trimming: 6 bases; junction bases outside the gene matches: 0. CDR3 bases: TGCGCCAGCAGCCGGGAGGCCGGGGAGCTGTTTTTT. Translating it yields CASSREAGELFF. Looking up the rest from reference TRBV5-1 and TRBJ2-2 gives the full variable domain: KAGVTQTPRYLIKTRGQQVTLSCSPISGHRSVSWYQQTPGQGLQFLFEYFSETQRNKGNFPGRFSGRQFSNSRSEMNVSTLELGDSALYLCASSREAGELFFGEGSRLTVL.

The chain employs TRBV2 and TRBJ2-2; 9 bases line up with TRBD1. The CDR3 is 13 residues long. Germline trimming cut 9 bases from V and 7 bases from J; bases unmatched to any gene: 6. Germline assignment: CDR1 SNHLY and CDR2 FYNNEI. In DNA, the CDR3 is TGTGCCAGTACAGGGGGCATGGGCGGGGAGCTGTTTTTT. Translating it yields CASTGGMGGELFF.

The J gene is TRBJ2-3, the V gene TRBV6-6; D is unresolved. V shed 6 bases and J shed 6 bases, with 10 bases lying between them. The CDR3 has 12 residues. Per germline, CDR1 MNHNY and CDR2 SVGAGI (reference sequence). The CDR3 spells CASSTSRDTQYF. As DNA, the CDR3 is TGTGCCAGCAGCACTTCGCGTGATACGCAGTATTTT.

This clone occurred once. The rearrangement uses TRBV10-3 and TRBJ2-7, with TRBD2 identical over 11 bases. V lost 5 bases and J lost 6; bases outside the gene matches: 9. Germline values: CDR1 ENHRY, CDR2 SYGVKD. The CDR3 has 15 residues. CDR3 DNA: TGTGCCATCAGTACTATAACTAGCGGGAGCACCGAGCAGTACTTC. This encodes CAISTITSGSTEQYF.

This chain uses TRBV2 with TRBJ2-1; 11 bases map to TRBD2. CDR3 length: 15 amino acids. The ends lost 3 bases at V and 4 bases at J; junction bases unmatched: 2. Germline V lookup: CDR1 SNHLY, CDR2 FYNNEI. In DNA, the CDR3 is TGTGCCAGCAGTGACATAGCGGGGGGGTACAATGAGCAGTTCTTC. Translation gives CASSDIAGGYNEQFF.

The V call is TRBV5-1, the J call TRBJ2-6; 9 nucleotides align to TRBD1. With V trimmed by 1 base and J by 1 base, 15 bases remained unmatched. CDR1 and CDR2 (germline): SGHRS, YFSETQ. The CDR3 loop spans 21 amino acids. Written as DNA, the CDR3 is TGCGCCAGCAGCTTGAAACCTTCCCGGACAGGGGAGGTGTCTGGGGCCAACGTCCTGACTTTC. It yields the protein CASSLKPSRTGEVSGANVLTF.

The chain combines TRBV6-1 with TRBJ2-7; maybe TRBD1 (5 bases). The V and J ends lost 1 base and 5 bases respectively, with 12 bases between them. Looked up from germline, CDR1 is MNHNS and CDR2 is SASEGT. The CDR3 spans 14 residues. CDR3: CASSEGNRLDEQYF. CDR3 sequence (DNA): TGTGCCAGCAGTGAAGGTAACAGGCTGGACGAGCAGTACTTC.

The J gene is TRBJ2-2, the V gene TRBV6-1; 7 nucleotides align to TRBD1. The CDR3 is 15 residues long. The V segment lost 0 bases and the J segment 13 bases; nucleotides outside the gene matches: 11. Per germline, CDR1 MNHNS and CDR2 SASEGT. CDR3: CASSEALLRGRVLFF. As DNA, the CDR3 is TGTGCCAGCAGTGAAGCTTTATTAAGGGGGCGCGTGCTGTTTTTT.

V and J are TRBV5-4 and TRBJ2-7, with 11 bases matching TRBD2. The germline gives CDR1 SGHNT, CDR2 YYREEE (reference sequence). The CDR3 is made up of 16 amino acids. Trimming at V came to 2 bases and at J to 6 bases, leaving 10 bases not matched to a gene. The CDR3 region has the DNA TGTGCCAGCAGCTTTAATAGCGGGAGGGTTGGTGGCGAGCAGTACTTC. This sequence encodes CASSFNSGRVGGEQYF.

J is TRBJ1-2 and V is TRBV30, with 7 bases lining up with TRBD1. This CDR3 has 15 residues. The V and J ends lost 0 bases and 6 bases, in that order; junction bases with no gene match: 10. Germline CDR1 reads GTSNPN; CDR2 reads SVGIG (reference sequence). The CDR3 loop reads CAWSVLLGQPNGYTF. CDR3 nucleotides: TGTGCCTGGAGTGTACTCTTGGGACAGCCCAATGGCTACACCTTC.

The chain is built from TRBV27 and TRBJ1-4; D gene unclear. The V end lost 5 bases, the J end lost 8 bases, and 18 bases lay between the germline ends. Germline loops: CDR1 MNHEY, CDR2 SMNVEV (reference sequence). CDR3 length: 15 residues. The CDR3 DNA reads as TGTGCCAGCAGTAACTGGGCGGGTAGGAGCGAAAAACTGTTTTTT. This translates into CASSNWAGRSEKLFF.

The chain joins TRBV2 to TRBJ2-3; 8 bases map to TRBD1. This CDR3 has 15 residues. V gave up 11 bases and J gave up 3 bases; unmatched junction bases: 13. Germline CDR1 and CDR2: SNHLY and FYNNEI. CDR3 in amino acids: CAGGITGGGTDTQYF. In DNA, the CDR3 is TGTGCCGGTGGTATTACAGGGGGTGGTACAGATACGCAGTATTTT.

CDR3 bases: TGTGCCAGCAGGGACAGGGGAATGGAGACCCAGTACTTC. It codes for CASRDRGMETQYF. V gene TRBV2 combines with J gene TRBJ2-5, with 9 bases identical to TRBD1. The CDR3 is made up of 13 amino acids. J lost 5 bases, V lost 6 bases, and 4 bases had no gene match. Germline assignment: CDR1 SNHLY and CDR2 FYNNEI.